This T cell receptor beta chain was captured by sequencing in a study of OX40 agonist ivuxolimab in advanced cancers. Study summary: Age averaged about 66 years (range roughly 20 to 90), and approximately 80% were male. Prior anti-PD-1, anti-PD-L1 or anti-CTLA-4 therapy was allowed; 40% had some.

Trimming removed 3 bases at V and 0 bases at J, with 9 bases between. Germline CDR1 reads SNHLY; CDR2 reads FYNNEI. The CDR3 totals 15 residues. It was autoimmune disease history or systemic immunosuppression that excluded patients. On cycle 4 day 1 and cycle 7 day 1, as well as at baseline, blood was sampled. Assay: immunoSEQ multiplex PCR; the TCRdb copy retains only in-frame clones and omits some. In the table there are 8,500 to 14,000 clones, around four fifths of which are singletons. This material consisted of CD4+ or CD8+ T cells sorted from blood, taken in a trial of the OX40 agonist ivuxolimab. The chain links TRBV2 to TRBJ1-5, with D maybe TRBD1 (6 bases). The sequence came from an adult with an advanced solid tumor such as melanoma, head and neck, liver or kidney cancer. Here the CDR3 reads CASSDAGASNQPQHF. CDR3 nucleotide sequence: TGTGCCAGCAGTGATGCAGGGGCTAGCAATCAGCCCCAGCATTTT.